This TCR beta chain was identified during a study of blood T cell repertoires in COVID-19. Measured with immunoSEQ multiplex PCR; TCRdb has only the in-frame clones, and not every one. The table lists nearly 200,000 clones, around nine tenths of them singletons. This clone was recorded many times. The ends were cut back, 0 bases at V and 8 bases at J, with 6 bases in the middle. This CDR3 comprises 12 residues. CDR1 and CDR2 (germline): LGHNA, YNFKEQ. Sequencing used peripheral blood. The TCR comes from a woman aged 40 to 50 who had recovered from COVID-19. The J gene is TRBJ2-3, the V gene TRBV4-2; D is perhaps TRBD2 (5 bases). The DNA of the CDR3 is TGTGCCAGCAGCCAAGATCGGGGTACGCAGTATTTT. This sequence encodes CASSQDRGTQYF.